This is a list of T cell receptor beta chains from one sample in a study of T cells in Graves' hyperthyroidism and ophthalmopathy. TCRdb called the multiplex PCR reads again in MiXCR, with one record for every CDR3 protein. Of approximately 690,000 distinct CDR3 sequences in the sample, less than 25% were seen once. The sample was blood. The receptors stem from a man aged 25-45 years with Graves' ophthalmopathy. Both conserved end residues are part of each CDR3. A D gene is named only where the DNA matches it firmly. The size of a clone is reported for some rows only, either as once, few or many, or as a class for expanded clones.

V gene,clone size,CDR3 length,J gene,D gene,CDR3 DNA,CDR3 protein
TRBV5-1,NA,15,TRBJ2-1,TRBD1,TGCGCCAGCAGCCCGACAGGGCAGGGGGTATATGAGCAGTTCTTC,CASSPTGQGVYEQFF
TRBV2,few,12,TRBJ2-7,NA,TGTGCCGGGAGGACAGGAACCTACGAGCAGTACTTC,CAGRTGTYEQYF
TRBV18,NA,15,TRBJ2-3,NA,TGTGCCAGCTCCCCGACGGCGGGAAGCACAGATACGCAGTATTTT,CASSPTAGSTDTQYF
TRBV5-1,NA,14,TRBJ2-7,TRBD2,TGCGCCAGCAGCTTGGCCCTAGCGGGAGACGAGCAGTACTTC,CASSLALAGDEQYF
TRBV11-2,many,14,TRBJ1-4,NA,TGTGCCAGCAGCTTAGATCGAAAAAGGGAAAAACTGTTTTTT,CASSLDRKREKLFF
TRBV7-9,many,14,TRBJ2-7,NA,TGTGCCAGCAGCCCGACGGACGTCTCCTACGAGCAGTACTTC,CASSPTDVSYEQYF
TRBV28,NA,15,TRBJ1-5,TRBD1,TGTGCCAGCAGTTTAGAACAGGGGGCCTATCAGCCCCAGCATTTT,CASSLEQGAYQPQHF
TRBV6-5,few,14,TRBJ2-5,NA,TGTGCCAGCAGTTACGCGGCGGGGCGGGAGACCCAGTACTTC,CASSYAAGRETQYF
TRBV6-5,many,16,TRBJ2-1,TRBD2,TGTGCCAGCAGTTACTCGAGAGCGGGAGTAGGCAATGAGCAGTTCTTC,CASSYSRAGVGNEQFF
TRBV6-1,NA,17,TRBJ1-6,NA,TGTGCCAGCACCCGCCCTCGCGGGGGCGCGGATAATTCACCCCTCCACTTT,CASTRPRGGADNSPLHF
TRBV27,few,14,TRBJ2-3,TRBD1,TGTGCCAGCAGGAAGGACAGGGGTTTAGATACGCAGTATTTT,CASRKDRGLDTQYF
TRBV7-2,few,13,TRBJ2-3,NA,TGTGCCAGCAGCTCCCTCAGGTCAGATACGCAGTATTTT,CASSSLRSDTQYF
TRBV2,few,12,TRBJ2-1,NA,TGTGCCAGCGACACACAAAACAATGAGCAGTTCTTC,CASDTQNNEQFF
TRBV2,few,16,TRBJ2-3,TRBD2,TGTGCCAGCAACCGACTAGCGGGAGACCCAGCGGATACGCAGTATTTT,CASNRLAGDPADTQYF
TRBV6-1,few,12,TRBJ1-1,TRBD1,TGTGCCAGCAGTCCGGACAGGGTAAAAGCTTTCTTT,CASSPDRVKAFF
TRBV13,NA,17,TRBJ2-6,NA,TGTGCCAGCAGCTCCGGGATTCCGACTTCTGGGGCCAACGTCCTGACTTTC,CASSSGIPTSGANVLTF
TRBV9,many,15,TRBJ1-5,NA,TGTGCCAGCAGCGTAGGGTCCCTGGGGAATCAGCCCCAGCATTTT,CASSVGSLGNQPQHF
TRBV11-2,few,14,TRBJ2-5,TRBD2,TGTGCCAGCAGTTCAATAGCGGGAGAGGGGACCCAGTACTTC,CASSSIAGEGTQYF
TRBV7-9,NA,17,TRBJ2-3,NA,TGTGCCAGCAGCCACAGGGCTTGGCGGGATTGCACAGATACGCAGTATTTT,CASSHRAWRDCTDTQYF
TRBV6-1,NA,14,TRBJ2-5,NA,TGTGCCAGCAGCCCCGGGACACCCCAAGAGACCCAGTACTTC,CASSPGTPQETQYF
TRBV3-1,many,15,TRBJ1-2,NA,TGTGCCAGCAGCCAAGAAAGCGCAGGGGTTTCTGGCTACACCTTC,CASSQESAGVSGYTF
TRBV30,many,12,TRBJ1-1,TRBD1,TGTGCCTGGAGTGGGGACAGGGGGCAAGCTTTCTTT,CAWSGDRGQAFF
TRBV3-1,NA,18,TRBJ2-3,NA,TGTGCCAGCAGCCAACGCCTGGGCGGGGCCACCGGGGTAGATACGCAGTATTTT,CASSQRLGGATGVDTQYF